This entry lists 12 T cell receptor beta chains sequenced from one sample in a study of graft-versus-host responses after intestinal transplantation. Sequencing was performed with immunoSEQ multiplex PCR; in TCRdb, only in-frame clones are kept and a portion is missing. This sample has 17,000 or so clones; approximately 40% occur once, and the top ten carry roughly 3.6%. Labeling with CFSE marked about 200,000 responder cells, which were plated with about 200,000 irradiated, violet-dye-labeled stimulator cells. Specimen: alloreactive CD8+ T cells from a mixed lymphocyte reaction culture, collected before intestinal transplant. Described subset: CFSE-low proliferating T cells sorted from roughly 6-day pre-transplant mixed lymphocyte reaction (GvH or HvG direction). The receptors originated from a human patient who received an intestinal transplant.

The rearrangement links TRBV11-2 to TRBJ2-2; 9 bases agree with TRBD1. Trimming cost V 4 bases and J 6 bases; bases outside gene matches: 12. This CDR3 is 17 amino acids long. Germline CDR1 reads SGHAT; CDR2 reads FQNNGV. CDR3 protein: CASSSNRGRVFAGELFF. CDR3 sequence (DNA): TGTGCCAGCAGCTCCAACAGGGGGCGCGTCTTCGCCGGGGAGCTGTTTTTT.

This chain uses TRBV27 with TRBJ1-5; tentatively, D is TRBD1 (5 bases). The CDR3 runs to 14 residues. V gave up 4 bases and J gave up 5 bases, with 12 bases separating them. Germline V gene sequence: CDR1 MNHEY, CDR2 SMNVEV (reference sequence). The CDR3 DNA follows: TGTGCCAGCAGTTGGTGGGGACCCCATCAGCCCCAGCATTTT. It codes for CASSWWGPHQPQHF.

This clone was observed a few times. The CDR3 DNA follows: TGTGCCAGCAGCCTGACAGGGGGTGGAGGTCAGCCCCAGCATTTT. Its translation is CASSLTGGGGQPQHF. The chain employs TRBV5-6 and TRBJ1-5, with 9 positions matching TRBD1. The CDR3 spans 15 residues. CDR1 is SGHDT and CDR2 is YYEEEE in the germline V gene. J lost 6 bases, V lost 4 bases, and 8 bases had no gene match. Combining the CDR3 with reference TRBV5-6 and TRBJ1-5 gives the whole variable domain DAGVTQSPTHLIKTRGQQVTLRCSPKSGHDTVSWYQQALGQGPQFIFQYYEEEERQRGNFPDRFSGHQFPNYSSELNVNALLLGDSALYLCASSLTGGGGQPQHFGDGTRLSIL.

The rearrangement uses TRBV6-5 and TRBJ2-7, with unresolved D. The CDR3 has 12 amino acids. The germline CDR1 and CDR2 sequences are MNHEY and SVGAGI. The V end lost 5 bases, the J end lost 6 bases, and 11 bases lay between the germline ends. The CDR3 is CASSLVSGEQYF. Written as DNA, the CDR3 is TGTGCCAGCAGTCTAGTTTCGGGCGAGCAGTACTTC.

This clone is categorized as medium-sized. This chain uses TRBV18 with TRBJ1-3, with D unclear. The CDR3 runs 18 residues. Deletions cut 3 bases from V and 0 bases from J, with 18 bases between. Germline-derived CDR1 and CDR2 are KGHSH and LQKENI. CDR3 amino acids: CASSPRPGQKSSGNTIYF. The CDR3 DNA sequence: TGTGCCAGCTCACCCCGTCCGGGTCAAAAATCCTCTGGAAACACCATATATTTT.

This chain uses TRBV9 with TRBJ2-1; 7 bases line up with TRBD1. The CDR3 runs 15 residues. Germline CDR1 and CDR2: SGDLS and YYNGEE. The junction had 3 bases not matched to a gene; V was cut back by 3 bases and J by 0 bases. CDR3 in DNA: TGTGCCAGCAGCGATGGACAGGACTCCTACAATGAGCAGTTCTTC. This translates into CASSDGQDSYNEQFF.

This sequence joins TRBV5-6 and TRBJ1-2; D not certain. The germline CDR1 and CDR2 sequences are SGHDT and YYEEEE. The CDR3 runs 13 residues. Trimming took 2 bases from V and 2 from J, leaving 7 bases between them. CDR3 sequence reads: CASSFGGNYGYTF. CDR3 bases: TGTGCCAGCAGCTTCGGAGGGAACTATGGCTACACCTTC.

This clone came up a few times. The V gene is TRBV6-6, the J gene TRBJ2-1; 9 bases line up with TRBD2. CDR3 size: 16 residues. Trimming cost V 4 bases and J 6 bases; bases outside gene matches: 10. CDR1 MNHNY and CDR2 SVGAGI come from the germline V gene (reference sequence). CDR3 sequence (DNA): TGTGCCAGCAGTTTTTACTCGGGACTAGCCGCCAATGAGCAGTTCTTC. This translates into CASSFYSGLAANEQFF.

V is TRBV4-2 and J is TRBJ2-4; a weak D match, TRBD2 (6 bases). Germline CDR1 is LGHNA and CDR2 is YNFKEQ. This CDR3 is built from 15 residues. V was pared by 3 bases and J by 2 bases, with 11 bases between. CDR3 amino acids: CASSQGGNSKNIQYF. CDR3 DNA: TGTGCCAGCAGCCAGGGCGGGAACTCCAAAAACATTCAGTACTTC.

This clone was found a few times. V is TRBV4-3 and J is TRBJ1-2; a weak D match, TRBD1 (5 bases). Germline lookup yields CDR1 LGHNA and CDR2 YSLEER. The CDR3 is 16 residues long. V was pared by 4 bases and J by 2 bases, with 17 bases between. The CDR3 spells CASSPYFNQGNYGYTF. CDR3 DNA sequence: TGCGCCAGCAGCCCCTACTTCAACCAGGGAAACTATGGCTACACCTTC.

Concerning this clone: A much bigger clone sits one base away, suggesting this may be a read error. This sequence joins TRBV29-1 and TRBJ1-1; D unclear. Trimming cost V 4 bases and J 5 bases, with 5 bases left between them. The CDR3 extends over 10 amino acids. CDR1 and CDR2 from the germline V gene are SQVTM and ANQGSEA. CDR3 in amino acids: CSVVVTEAFF. The CDR3 coding sequence is TGCAGCGTTGTTGTGACTGAAGCTTTCTTT.

The chain recombines TRBV18 with TRBJ2-1; 14 nucleotides match TRBD2. The CDR3 has 17 amino acids. Germline V gene data show CDR1 as KGHSH and CDR2 as LQKENI. The V gene end was trimmed by 3 bases and the J gene end by 2 bases; junction bases not matched to a gene: 3. As DNA, the CDR3 is TGTGCCAGCTCACCCGGACTAGCGGGAGGCCCCTACAATGAGCAGTTCTTC. As protein: CASSPGLAGGPYNEQFF.